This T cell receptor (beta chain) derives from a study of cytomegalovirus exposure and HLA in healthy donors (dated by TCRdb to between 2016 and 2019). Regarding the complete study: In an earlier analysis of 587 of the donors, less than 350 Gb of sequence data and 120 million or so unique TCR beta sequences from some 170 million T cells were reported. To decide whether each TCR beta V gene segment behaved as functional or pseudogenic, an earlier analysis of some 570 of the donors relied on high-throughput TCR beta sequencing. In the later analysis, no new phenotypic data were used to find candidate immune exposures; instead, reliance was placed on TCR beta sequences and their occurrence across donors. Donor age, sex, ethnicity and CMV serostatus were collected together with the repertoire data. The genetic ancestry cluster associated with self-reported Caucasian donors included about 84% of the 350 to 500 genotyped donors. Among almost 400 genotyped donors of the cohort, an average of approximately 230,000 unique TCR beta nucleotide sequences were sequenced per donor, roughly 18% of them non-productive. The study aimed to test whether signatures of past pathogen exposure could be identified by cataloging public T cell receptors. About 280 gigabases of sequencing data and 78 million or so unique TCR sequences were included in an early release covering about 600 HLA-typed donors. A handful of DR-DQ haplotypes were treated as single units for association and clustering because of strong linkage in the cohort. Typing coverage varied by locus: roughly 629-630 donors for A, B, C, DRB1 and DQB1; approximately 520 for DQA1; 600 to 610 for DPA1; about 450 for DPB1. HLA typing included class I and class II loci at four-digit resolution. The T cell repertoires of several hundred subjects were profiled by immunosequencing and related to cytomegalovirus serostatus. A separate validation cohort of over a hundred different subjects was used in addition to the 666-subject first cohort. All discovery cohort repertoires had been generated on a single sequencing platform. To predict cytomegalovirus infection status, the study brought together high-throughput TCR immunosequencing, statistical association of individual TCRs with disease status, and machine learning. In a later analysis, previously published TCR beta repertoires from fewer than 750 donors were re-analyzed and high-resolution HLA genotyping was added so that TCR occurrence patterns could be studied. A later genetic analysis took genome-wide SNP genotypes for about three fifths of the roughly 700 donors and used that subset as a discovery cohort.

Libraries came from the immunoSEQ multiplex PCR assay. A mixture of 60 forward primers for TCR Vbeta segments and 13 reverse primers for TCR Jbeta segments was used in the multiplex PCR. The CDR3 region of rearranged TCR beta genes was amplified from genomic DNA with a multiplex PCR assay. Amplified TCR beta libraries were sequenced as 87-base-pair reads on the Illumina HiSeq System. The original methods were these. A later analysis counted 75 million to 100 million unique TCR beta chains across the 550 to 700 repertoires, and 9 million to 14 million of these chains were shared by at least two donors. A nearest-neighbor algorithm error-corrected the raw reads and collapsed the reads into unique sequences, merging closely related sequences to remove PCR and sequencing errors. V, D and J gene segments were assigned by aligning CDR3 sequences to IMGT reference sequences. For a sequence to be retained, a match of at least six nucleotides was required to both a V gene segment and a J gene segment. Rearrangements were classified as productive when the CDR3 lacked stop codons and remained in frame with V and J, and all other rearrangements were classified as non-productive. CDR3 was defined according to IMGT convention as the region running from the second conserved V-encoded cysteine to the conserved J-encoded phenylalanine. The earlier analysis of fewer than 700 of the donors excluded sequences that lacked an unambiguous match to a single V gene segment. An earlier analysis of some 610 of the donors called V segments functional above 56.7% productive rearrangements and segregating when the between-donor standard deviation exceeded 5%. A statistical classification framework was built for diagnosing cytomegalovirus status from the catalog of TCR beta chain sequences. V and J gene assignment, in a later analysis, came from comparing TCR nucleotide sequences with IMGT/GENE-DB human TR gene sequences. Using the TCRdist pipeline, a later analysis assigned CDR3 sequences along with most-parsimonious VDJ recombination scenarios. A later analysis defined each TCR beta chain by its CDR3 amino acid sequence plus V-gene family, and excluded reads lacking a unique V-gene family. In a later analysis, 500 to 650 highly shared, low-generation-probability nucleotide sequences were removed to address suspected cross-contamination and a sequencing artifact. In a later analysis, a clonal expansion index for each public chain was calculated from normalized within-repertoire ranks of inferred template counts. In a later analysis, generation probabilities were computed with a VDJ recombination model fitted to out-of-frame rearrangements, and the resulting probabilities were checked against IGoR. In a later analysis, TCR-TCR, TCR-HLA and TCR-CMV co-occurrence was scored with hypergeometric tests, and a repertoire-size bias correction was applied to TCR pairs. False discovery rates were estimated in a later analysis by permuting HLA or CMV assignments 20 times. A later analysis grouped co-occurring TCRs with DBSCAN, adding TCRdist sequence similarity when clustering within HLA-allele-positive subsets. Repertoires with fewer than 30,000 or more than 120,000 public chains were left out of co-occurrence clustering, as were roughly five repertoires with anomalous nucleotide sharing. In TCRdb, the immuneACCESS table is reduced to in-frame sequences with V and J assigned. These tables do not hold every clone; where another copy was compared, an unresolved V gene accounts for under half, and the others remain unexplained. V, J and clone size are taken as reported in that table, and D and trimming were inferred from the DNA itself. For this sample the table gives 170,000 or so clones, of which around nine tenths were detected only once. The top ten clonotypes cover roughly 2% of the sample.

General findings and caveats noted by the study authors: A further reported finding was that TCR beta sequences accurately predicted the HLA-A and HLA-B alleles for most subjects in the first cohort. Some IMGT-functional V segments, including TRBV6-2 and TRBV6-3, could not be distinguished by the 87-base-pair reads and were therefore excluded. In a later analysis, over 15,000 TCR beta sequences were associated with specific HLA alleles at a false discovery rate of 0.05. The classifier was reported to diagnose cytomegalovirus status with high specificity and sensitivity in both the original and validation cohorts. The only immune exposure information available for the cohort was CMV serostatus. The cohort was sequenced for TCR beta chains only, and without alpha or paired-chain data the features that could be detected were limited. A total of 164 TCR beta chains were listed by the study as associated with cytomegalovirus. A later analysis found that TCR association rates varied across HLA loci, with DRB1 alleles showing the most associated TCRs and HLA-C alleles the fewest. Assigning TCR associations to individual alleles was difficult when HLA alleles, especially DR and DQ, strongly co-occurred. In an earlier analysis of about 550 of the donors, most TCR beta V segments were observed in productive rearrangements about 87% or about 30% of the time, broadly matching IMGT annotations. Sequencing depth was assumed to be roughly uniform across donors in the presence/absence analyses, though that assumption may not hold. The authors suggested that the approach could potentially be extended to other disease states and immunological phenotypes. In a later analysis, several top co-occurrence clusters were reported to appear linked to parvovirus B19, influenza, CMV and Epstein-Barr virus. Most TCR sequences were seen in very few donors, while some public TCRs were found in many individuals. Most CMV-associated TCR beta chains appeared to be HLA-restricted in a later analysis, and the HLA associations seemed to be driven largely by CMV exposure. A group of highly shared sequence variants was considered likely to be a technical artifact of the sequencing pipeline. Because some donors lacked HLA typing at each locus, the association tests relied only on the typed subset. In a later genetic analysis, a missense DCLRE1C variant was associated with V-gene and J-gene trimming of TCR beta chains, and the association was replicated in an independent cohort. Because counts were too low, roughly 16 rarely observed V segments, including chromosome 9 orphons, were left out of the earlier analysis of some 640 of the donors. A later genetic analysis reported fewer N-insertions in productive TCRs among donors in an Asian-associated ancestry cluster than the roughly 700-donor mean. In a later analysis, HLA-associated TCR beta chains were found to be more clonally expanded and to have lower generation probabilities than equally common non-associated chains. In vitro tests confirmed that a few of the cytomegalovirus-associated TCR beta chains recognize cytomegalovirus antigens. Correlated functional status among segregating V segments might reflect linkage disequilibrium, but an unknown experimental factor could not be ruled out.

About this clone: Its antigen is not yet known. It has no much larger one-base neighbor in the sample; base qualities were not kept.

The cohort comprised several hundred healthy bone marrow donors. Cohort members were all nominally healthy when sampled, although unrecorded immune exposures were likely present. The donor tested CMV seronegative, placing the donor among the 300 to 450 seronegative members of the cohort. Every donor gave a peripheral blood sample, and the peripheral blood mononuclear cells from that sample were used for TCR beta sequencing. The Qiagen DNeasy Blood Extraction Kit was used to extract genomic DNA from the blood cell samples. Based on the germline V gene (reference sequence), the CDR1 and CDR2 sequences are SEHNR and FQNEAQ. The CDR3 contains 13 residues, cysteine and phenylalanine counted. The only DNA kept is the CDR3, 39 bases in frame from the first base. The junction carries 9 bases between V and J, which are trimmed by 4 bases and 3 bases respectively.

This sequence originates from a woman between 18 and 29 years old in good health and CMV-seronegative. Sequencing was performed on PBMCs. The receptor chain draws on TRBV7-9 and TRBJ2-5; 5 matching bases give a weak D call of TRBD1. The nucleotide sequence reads TGTGCCAGCAGCTCGCAGGGTAAAGAGACCCAGTACTTC. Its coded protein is CASSSQGKETQYF.